This T cell receptor beta chain was captured in a study of cytomegalovirus exposure and HLA in healthy donors. The CDR3 contains 14 residues. V was pared by 4 bases and J by 7 bases, with 10 bases of the junction left unmatched. Germline V lookup: CDR1 SGHDT, CDR2 YYEEEE. The PCR employed 60 Vbeta primers together with 13 Jbeta primers. Only in-frame clones appear in the TCRdb table, and some are missing; sequencing was by immunoSEQ multiplex PCR. The table lists about 200,000 clones, 65% to 90% of them singletons. Material for sequencing was PBMCs. The J gene is TRBJ1-2, the V gene TRBV5-6; TRBD1 matches at 7 bases. The receptor's source is a woman between 25 and 40 years old in good health and CMV-seronegative. The CDR3 DNA reads TGTGCCAGCAGCCTACTTGACAGGGCGAGTGGCTACACCTTC. This codes for CASSLLDRASGYTF.